This T cell receptor (beta chain) was recovered during a study of T cell clonality in common variable immunodeficiency. Libraries were prepared by immunoSEQ multiplex PCR; TCRdb keeps only in-frame clonotypes and omits some of them. The table lists 20,000 or so clones, with no singletons. Most patients and controls had Caucasian heritage. CVID subjects had received replacement immunoglobulin for at least one year. The study's findings and limits: Reportedly, TCR beta sequences from common variable immunodeficiency showed fewer deletions and N-nucleotide insertions.

This clone came up many times. Its antigen is as yet unknown. The sequence came from a human donor with common variable immunodeficiency. Sequencing was done on a sample of peripheral blood mononuclear cells.

CDR3 sequence reads: CASSQSGSRTDTQYF. CDR3 DNA, as far as it was read: TGTGCCAGCAGCCAAAGCGGGAGCCGGACAGATACG. The V gene is TRBV7-3, the J gene TRBJ2-3; 8 bases align to TRBD2. The CDR3 is cut off 3 residues early in the read; its end comes from the germline J gene. The CDR3 totals 15 residues. Per the germline V gene, CDR1 is SGHTA and CDR2 is FQGTGA. Unmatched junction bases numbered 7, after V lost 5 bases and J lost 3 bases.